This TCR beta chain derives from a study of blood T cell repertoires in COVID-19. Study-wide background: From the United States, Italy and Spain came samples of acute and convalescent COVID-19.

Assay: immunoSEQ multiplex PCR; the TCRdb copy retains only in-frame clones and omits some. The sample includes a few hundred thousand clones, about 85% of them seen just once. This clone was counted at least ten times. The CDR3 consists of 17 residues. Germline CDR1 and CDR2: MDHEN and SYDVKM. Trimming removed 2 bases at V and 0 bases at J, with 11 bases between. The clonotype was recovered from a woman in her late teens or twenties with acute or convalescent COVID-19. The chain joins TRBV28 to TRBJ2-6; maybe TRBD1 (5 bases). Specimen: peripheral blood. As DNA, the CDR3 is TGTGCCAGCAGTTTAGGGGCATCTTCCTCTGGGGCCAACGTCCTGACTTTC. Translation: CASSLGASSSGANVLTF.